The T cell receptor beta chain described here comes from a study of blood T cells in healthy people across ages. Broader study findings: Age brought a roughly linear fall in TCR beta diversity measured per million T cells.

Trimming removed 6 bases at V and 7 bases at J, with 18 bases between. Per the germline V gene, CDR1 is MNHEY and CDR2 is SVGAGI. This CDR3 region has 14 residues. Combining a sample-barcoded 5' primer with a J-beta primer mix, a second PCR ran for roughly 7 to 12 cycles. Each cDNA molecule was tagged by a template-switch adaptor that had 12 random nucleotides. TCRdb re-derived calls from the 5' RACE reads in MiXCR, one entry per CDR3 protein. The sample records 850,000 to 950,000 distinct CDR3 sequences, around 26% being singletons. As for this clonotype: Its antigen remains unidentified.

The chain couples TRBV6-5 to TRBJ1-1, with a tentative D call TRBD1 (6 bases). The receptor's source is a woman of 80 years or more in good health. Sequenced: blood. CDR3 sequence reads: CASSPLQGRVEAFF. The CDR3 DNA follows: TGTGCCAGCAGCCCTCTCCAGGGGAGGGTTGAAGCTTTCTTT.